This is a list of T cell receptor beta chains from one sample in a study of T cell responses to AZD1222 COVID-19 vaccine. Produced via immunoSEQ multiplex PCR; TCRdb's table is partial and in-frame only. The data contain some 130,000 clones, 89% of them singletons. The sample consisted of peripheral blood, taken on day 0 of AZD1222 vaccination. Receptors originate from an adult in good health. Each CDR3 is given with its conserved first and last residue. Each record gives: V gene, J gene, D gene, clone size, CDR3 DNA, CDR3 protein. D genes are given only for firm matches. The size entry is marked missing in some rows and otherwise reads once, few, many or a size class.

v_call: TRBV6-5; j_call: TRBJ2-2; d_call: NA; clone_size: NA; cdr3_nt: TGTGCCAGCAGCTTCAAGAACACCGGGGAGCTGTTTTTT; cdr3_aa: CASSFKNTGELFF
v_call: TRBV10-2; j_call: TRBJ2-7; d_call: NA; clone_size: NA; cdr3_nt: TGCGCCAGCAGTGAGGGCAGCTACGAGCAGTACTTC; cdr3_aa: CASSEGSYEQYF
v_call: TRBV4-1; j_call: TRBJ2-7; d_call: TRBD1; clone_size: NA; cdr3_nt: TGCGCCAGCAGCCTCGACCCCCAGGGGGACTCCTACGAGCAGTACTTC; cdr3_aa: CASSLDPQGDSYEQYF
v_call: TRBV3-1/TRBV3-2; j_call: TRBJ1-2; d_call: NA; clone_size: NA; cdr3_nt: TGTGCCAGCAGACCAACAGACTGTGGCTACACCTTC; cdr3_aa: CASRPTDCGYTF
v_call: TRBV7-9; j_call: TRBJ2-1; d_call: NA; clone_size: NA; cdr3_nt: TGTGCCAGCAGCCGTGCAAGAGCTGACTACAATGAGCAGTTCTTC; cdr3_aa: CASSRARADYNEQFF
v_call: TRBV30; j_call: TRBJ1-5; d_call: TRBD1; clone_size: NA; cdr3_nt: TGTGCCTGGAGGATCCCCGGACAGGGGGGTCAGCCCCAGCATTTT; cdr3_aa: CAWRIPGQGGQPQHF
v_call: TRBV6-2/TRBV6-3; j_call: TRBJ1-5; d_call: NA; clone_size: NA; cdr3_nt: TGTGCCAGCAGTTCAGGAACACCGGGGGACCAGCCCCAGCATTTT; cdr3_aa: CASSSGTPGDQPQHF
v_call: TRBV5-5; j_call: TRBJ2-2; d_call: TRBD1; clone_size: NA; cdr3_nt: TGTGCCAGCAGGTCTCCGGGACAGGGGACCACCGGGGAGCTGTTTTTT; cdr3_aa: CASRSPGQGTTGELFF
v_call: TRBV7-6; j_call: TRBJ1-1; d_call: NA; clone_size: few; cdr3_nt: TGTGCCAGCAGCTTAAGGGGGAACACTGAAGCTTTCTTT; cdr3_aa: CASSLRGNTEAFF
v_call: TRBV7-8; j_call: TRBJ1-1; d_call: NA; clone_size: once; cdr3_nt: TGTGCCAGCAGCTATACCGATGAAGCTTTCTTT; cdr3_aa: CASSYTDEAFF
v_call: TRBV19; j_call: TRBJ1-2; d_call: NA; clone_size: NA; cdr3_nt: TGTGCCAGTAGTATTCGCGGCGGGCCTAACTATGGCTACACCTTC; cdr3_aa: CASSIRGGPNYGYTF
v_call: TRBV5-1; j_call: TRBJ1-5; d_call: TRBD1; clone_size: NA; cdr3_nt: TGCGCCAGCAGCCCTGGACAGGTTGGTCAGCCCCAGCATTTT; cdr3_aa: CASSPGQVGQPQHF
v_call: TRBV3-1/TRBV3-2; j_call: TRBJ1-6; d_call: NA; clone_size: few; cdr3_nt: TGTGCCAGCAGCCCGAATTCTCCTTCACCCCTCCACTTT; cdr3_aa: CASSPNSPSPLHF
v_call: TRBV19; j_call: TRBJ2-2; d_call: TRBD1; clone_size: NA; cdr3_nt: TGTGCCAGTAGTGACAGAGGGGGCACAGGATACACCGGGGAGCTGTTTTTT; cdr3_aa: CASSDRGGTGYTGELFF